This T cell receptor (beta chain) is from a study of T cells after posttransplantation cyclophosphamide. Study findings and constraints: Skin or GI-infiltrating T cells shared few TRB sequences with blood. After PTCy, TRB diversity resembled that of CNI/methotrexate controls.

The CDR3 covers 12 residues. The V end lost 7 bases, the J end lost 5 bases, and 15 bases lay between the germline ends. Germline lookup yields CDR1 SQVTM and CDR2 ANQGSEA. As for this clone: Its antigen is still unknown.

TCRdb keeps only in-frame clones here, not all; method: immunoSEQ multiplex PCR. The sample yields about 6,000 clones, roughly 98% seen once. Sequencing input: memory CD4+ T cells sorted from PBMCs. The sequence was obtained from a man aged 40-49 years in good health, CMV-negative, and a related stem cell transplant donor. The chain joins TRBV29-1 to TRBJ2-7; a weak D match, TRBD1 (6 bases). DNA of the CDR3: TGCAGCGCGGCGCCAGGGGCCAACGAGCAGTACTTC. Its protein is CSAAPGANEQYF.